This T cell receptor (beta chain) appears in the sequencing data of a study of T-cell reconstitution after alpha-beta-depleted transplantation in children. Study results and limitations: T-cell counts and diversity at one year following transplant were attributed mainly to newly produced T cells. Expanded graft clones, several hundred of them, were reportedly the source of alpha-beta T cells about two months after transplant.

Researchers prepared the TCRbeta library using unique molecular identifiers, the study reports. TCRdb re-derived calls from the PCR reads in MiXCR, one entry per CDR3 protein. The sample includes roughly 52,000 distinct CDR3 sequences, approximately 6% of them seen just once. This clonotype was seen at least ten times. What it binds is not known. The junction had 7 bases not matched to a gene; V was cut back by 5 bases and J by 0 bases. Germline-derived CDR1 and CDR2 are SNHLY and FYNNEI. This CDR3 comprises 15 residues. Source: PBMCs, mostly from graft donor cells, taken 60 days after TCRalphabeta/CD19-depleted stem cell transplant. The rearrangement joins TRBV2 to TRBJ2-7; TRBD1 agrees at 7 bases. The clonotype was recovered from a female patient aged 2 to 10 who had a stem cell transplant for aplastic anemia, so the T cells may come from the graft donor. In DNA form, the CDR3 reads TGTGCCAGCAGTACAGGGGACCGGAGCTCCTACGAGCAGTACTTC. Translation gives CASSTGDRSSYEQYF.